This paragraph reports one T cell receptor (beta chain). Its antigen is unidentified. The sample carries other DNA sequences with the same CDR3. V shed 1 base, J shed 3 bases, and the junction held 9 bases outside the gene matches. The CDR3 is 16 amino acids. Germline V gene data show CDR1 as SEHNR and CDR2 as FQNEAQ (reference sequence). Primers included in the PCR were 60 Vbeta and 13 Jbeta primers. The data were produced by immunoSEQ multiplex PCR, yet TCRdb's version contains in-frame clones alone and is incomplete. The data show about 130,000 clones, roughly 82% seen once. The data derive from a study of cytomegalovirus exposure and HLA in healthy donors. Study findings and constraints: When a later analysis compared HLA-associated TCR beta chains with equally common others, the HLA-associated chains turned out to be more clonally expanded and to have lower generation probabilities. Later on, an analysis found that several of the most significant clusters appeared to be linked to common viral pathogens, which included parvovirus B19. In presence/absence analyses, roughly uniform sequencing depth across donors was assumed.

The receptor comes from a man aged 50-60 years in good health and CMV-seronegative. The specimen sequenced was PBMCs. The chain carries TRBV7-9 and TRBJ2-7, with TRBD1 identical over 7 bases. CDR3 region: CASSLVRGGAYYEQYF. CDR3 coding DNA: TGTGCCAGCAGCTTAGTACGAGGGGGCGCGTACTACGAGCAGTACTTC.